The rows below give T cell receptor beta chains drawn from one sample of a study of the immune and genomic landscape of osteosarcoma. Produced via immunoSEQ multiplex PCR; TCRdb's table is partial and in-frame only. The table has 10,000 to 12,000 clones, 60% to 75% seen once. The sequenced material came from osteosarcoma tumor tissue from the lung. All receptors come from a human donor with osteosarcoma. Each CDR3 is given with its conserved first and last residue. The D gene is left open where the match is weak. Not all rows give a size; the values are once, few, many and, for expanded clones, a class.

d_gene,v_gene,j_gene,abundance,CDR3aa,CDR3nt
.,TRBV2,TRBJ2-1,few,CASSSLQGGYNEQFF,TGTGCCAGCAGTTCGTTACAGGGGGGGTACAATGAGCAGTTCTTC
.,TRBV2,TRBJ1-4,.,CASRADNEKLFF,TGTGCCAGCAGAGCTGATAATGAAAAACTGTTTTTT
TRBD2,TRBV19,TRBJ2-5,.,CASSIGTSAQETQYF,TGTGCCAGTAGTATAGGGACTAGCGCGCAAGAGACCCAGTACTTC
.,TRBV7-9,TRBJ2-3,.,CASTEGGGWTDTQYF,TGTGCCAGCACCGAAGGTGGGGGTTGGACAGATACGCAGTATTTT
.,TRBV28,TRBJ1-3,.,CASTAPGTLSGNTIYF,TGTGCCAGCACAGCTCCTGGGACGCTCTCTGGAAACACCATATATTTT
.,TRBV5-1,TRBJ1-2,.,CASNWDGYGYTF,TGCGCCAGCAATTGGGACGGCTATGGCTACACCTTC
.,TRBV7-2,TRBJ2-7,few,CASSPEVSRHYEQYF,TGTGCCAGCAGCCCTGAAGTGAGCAGACACTACGAGCAGTACTTC
.,TRBV6-1,TRBJ1-1,once,CASSEAPMNTEAFF,TGTGCCAGCAGTGAAGCGCCTATGAACACTGAAGCTTTCTTT
.,TRBV19,TRBJ2-3,.,CASAWGTDTQYF,TGTGCCAGTGCATGGGGCACAGATACGCAGTATTTT
TRBD2,TRBV5-6,TRBJ2-2,.,CASSWGTSGIVNGELFF,TGTGCCAGCAGCTGGGGGACTAGCGGGATTGTTAACGGGGAGCTGTTTTTT
.,TRBV29-1,TRBJ2-6,once,CSVAGGSGANVLTF,TGCAGCGTTGCTGGGGGCTCTGGGGCCAACGTCCTGACTTTC
.,TRBV19,TRBJ2-1,.,CASSPRGSQAYNEQFF,TGTGCCAGTAGTCCTCGGGGCAGTCAAGCCTACAATGAGCAGTTCTTC
TRBD1,TRBV4-1,TRBJ1-2,few,CASSQDSGGQHYGYTF,TGCGCCAGCAGCCAAGACTCCGGGGGACAGCACTATGGCTACACCTTC
.,TRBV27,TRBJ1-3,.,CASSLRQAKGNTIYF,TGTGCCAGCAGTTTACGGCAGGCGAAAGGAAACACCATATATTTT
TRBD1,TRBV27,TRBJ2-1,.,CASRQGDHNEQFF,TGTGCCAGCAGACAGGGGGATCACAATGAGCAGTTCTTC
.,TRBV27,TRBJ2-7,.,CASGGAVGEQYF,TGTGCTAGCGGAGGCGCTGTGGGCGAGCAGTACTTC
.,TRBV7-9,TRBJ2-3,.,CASSPPGDETQYF,TGTGCCAGCAGTCCCCCAGGGGACGAAACGCAGTATTTT
.,TRBV14,TRBJ1-1,few,CASSPVGGGTEAFF,TGTGCCAGCAGTCCCGTCGGGGGGGGCACTGAAGCTTTCTTT
TRBD2,TRBV4-1,TRBJ2-6,.,CASSQLGLAGGPAGANVLTF,TGCGCCAGCAGCCAACTTGGTCTAGCGGGAGGGCCAGCTGGGGCCAACGTCCTGACTTTC
.,TRBV28,TRBJ1-5,few,CASSLAQAGQPQHF,TGTGCCAGCAGTTTAGCCCAGGCGGGGCAGCCCCAGCATTTT
.,TRBV27,TRBJ2-3,.,CASRRARGNTDTQYF,TGTGCCAGCAGGCGTGCCCGGGGCAACACAGATACGCAGTATTTT
.,TRBV11-3,TRBJ2-1,.,CASSRDTRSVNEQFF,TGTGCCAGCAGCCGAGATACTAGATCCGTCAATGAGCAGTTCTTC
TRBD1,TRBV7-3,TRBJ1-5,.,CASSLRQGPQHF,TGTGCCAGCAGTTTACGACAGGGGCCCCAGCATTTT
.,TRBV30,TRBJ1-6,few,CAWTPSDGSPLHF,TGTGCCTGGACCCCCTCCGACGGATCACCCCTCCACTTT
.,TRBV6-5,TRBJ2-3,.,CASSAGWSTDTQYF,TGTGCCAGCAGCGCTGGGTGGAGCACAGATACGCAGTATTTT
.,TRBV5-1,TRBJ2-3,.,CASSLKLLGADTQYF,TGCGCCAGCAGCCTAAAGCTTCTCGGGGCAGATACGCAGTATTTT
.,TRBV10-3,TRBJ1-3,once,CAITSQIGTLSGNTIYF,TGTGCCATCACCTCCCAGATCGGGACCCTCTCTGGAAACACCATATATTTT
TRBD2,TRBV6-1,TRBJ2-7,.,CASSEPPGGTSASYEQYF,TGTGCCAGCAGTGAGCCACCCGGGGGAACTAGCGCCTCCTACGAGCAGTACTTC
TRBD1,TRBV28,TRBJ2-3,.,CASSPTGQGIGDTQYF,TGTGCCAGCAGTCCTACTGGACAGGGGATAGGAGATACGCAGTATTTT
TRBD1,TRBV29-1,TRBJ2-7,few,CSAGTDYEQYF,TGCAGCGCCGGGACAGACTACGAGCAGTACTTC
.,TRBV5-8,TRBJ1-1,.,CASSLQGSNTEAFF,TGTGCCAGCAGCCTACAGGGCTCGAACACTGAAGCTTTCTTT
.,TRBV7-2,TRBJ1-6,.,CASSLAAGRGSPLHF,TGTGCCAGCAGCTTAGCGGCAGGCCGGGGTTCACCCCTCCACTTT
TRBD1,TRBV18,TRBJ1-5,.,CASSYTGTGGNQPQHF,TGTGCCAGCTCGTATACCGGGACAGGGGGCAATCAGCCCCAGCATTTT
TRBD1,TRBV30,TRBJ2-2,.,CAWKGADREAGELFF,TGTGCCTGGAAGGGGGCGGACAGGGAGGCCGGGGAGCTGTTTTTT
.,TRBV9,TRBJ2-1,.,CASSVDMGVGNEQFF,TGTGCCAGCAGCGTAGATATGGGAGTGGGGAATGAGCAGTTCTTC
.,TRBV4-2,TRBJ1-2,once,CASSQGGAGANYGYTF,TGTGCCAGCAGCCAAGGCGGGGCAGGCGCTAACTATGGCTACACCTTC
TRBD1,TRBV29-1,TRBJ2-5,.,CSVRRDREETQYF,TGCAGCGTCCGACGGGACAGGGAAGAGACCCAGTACTTC
.,TRBV7-9,TRBJ2-7,.,CASSFPGHYEQYF,TGTGCCAGCAGCTTCCCGGGACACTACGAGCAGTACTTC
.,TRBV6-1,TRBJ1-5,.,CASSEIWWVRRNQPQHF,TGTGCCAGCAGTGAAATTTGGTGGGTCCGACGCAATCAGCCCCAGCATTTT
TRBD2,TRBV19,TRBJ2-7,.,CASNAGGYEQYF,TGTGCCAGTAACGCGGGAGGCTACGAGCAGTACTTC
.,TRBV14,TRBJ2-1,once,CASSHYLRSSYNEQFF,TGTGCCAGCAGCCATTATCTGAGGAGTTCCTACAATGAGCAGTTCTTC
.,TRBV7-9,TRBJ2-2,.,CASSLTGTPGELFF,TGTGCCAGCAGCCTTACGGGGACCCCCGGGGAGCTGTTTTTT
.,TRBV18,TRBJ1-4,.,CASSPRGVGEKLFF,TGTGCCAGCTCACCACGGGGGGTCGGTGAAAAACTGTTTTTT
.,TRBV19,TRBJ2-5,.,CASSDSGRGAGGETQYF,TGTGCCAGTAGCGATTCTGGTCGGGGGGCTGGAGGGGAGACCCAGTACTTC
TRBD2,TRBV6-4,TRBJ2-1,.,CASSEGLENNEQFF,TGTGCCAGCAGTGAGGGACTAGAAAACAATGAGCAGTTCTTC
TRBD2,TRBV9,TRBJ2-2,.,CASSVLAGEYTGELFF,TGTGCCAGCAGCGTACTAGCGGGAGAGTACACCGGGGAGCTGTTTTTT
.,TRBV7-6,TRBJ1-1,.,CASSLNGENTEAFF,TGTGCCAGCAGCTTAAATGGGGAGAACACTGAAGCTTTCTTT
.,TRBV6-6,TRBJ1-3,.,CASVDASSGNTIYF,TGTGCCAGCGTTGACGCCAGCTCTGGAAACACCATATATTTT
TRBD2,TRBV19,TRBJ2-3,.,CATKGLAGGTDTQYF,TGTGCCACTAAGGGACTAGCGGGGGGGACAGATACGCAGTATTTT
.,TRBV28,TRBJ1-5,.,CASRMSVGGTQHF,TGTGCCAGCAGAATGTCGGTAGGAGGGACCCAGCATTTT
TRBD2,TRBV5-1,TRBJ2-2,.,CATNGGGRITSNTGELFF,TGCGCCACCAACGGCGGCGGGAGGATAACATCGAACACCGGGGAGCTGTTTTTT
.,TRBV6-1,TRBJ2-4,few,CASTHDLAKNIQYF,TGTGCCAGCACCCACGATCTAGCCAAAAACATTCAGTACTTC
.,TRBV7-9,TRBJ2-1,few,CASSLGRFPQGEQFF,TGTGCCAGCAGCTTGGGTCGGTTTCCTCAGGGCGAGCAGTTCTTC